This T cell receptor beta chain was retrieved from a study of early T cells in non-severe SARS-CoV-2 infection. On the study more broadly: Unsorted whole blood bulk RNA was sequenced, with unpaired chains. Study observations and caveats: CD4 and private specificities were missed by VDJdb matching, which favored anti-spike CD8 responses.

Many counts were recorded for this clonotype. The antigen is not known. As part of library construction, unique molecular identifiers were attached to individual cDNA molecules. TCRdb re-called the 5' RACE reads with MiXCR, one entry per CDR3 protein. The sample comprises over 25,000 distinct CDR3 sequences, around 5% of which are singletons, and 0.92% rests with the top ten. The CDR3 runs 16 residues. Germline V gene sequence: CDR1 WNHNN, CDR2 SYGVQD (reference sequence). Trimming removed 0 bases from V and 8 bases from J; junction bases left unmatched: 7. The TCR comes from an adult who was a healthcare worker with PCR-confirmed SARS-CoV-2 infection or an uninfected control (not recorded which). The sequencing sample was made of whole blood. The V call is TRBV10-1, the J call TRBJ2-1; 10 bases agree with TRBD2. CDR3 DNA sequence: TGCGCCAGCAGTGAGTCAGGAACTAGCGGGACCGATGAGCAGTTCTTC. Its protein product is CASSESGTSGTDEQFF.